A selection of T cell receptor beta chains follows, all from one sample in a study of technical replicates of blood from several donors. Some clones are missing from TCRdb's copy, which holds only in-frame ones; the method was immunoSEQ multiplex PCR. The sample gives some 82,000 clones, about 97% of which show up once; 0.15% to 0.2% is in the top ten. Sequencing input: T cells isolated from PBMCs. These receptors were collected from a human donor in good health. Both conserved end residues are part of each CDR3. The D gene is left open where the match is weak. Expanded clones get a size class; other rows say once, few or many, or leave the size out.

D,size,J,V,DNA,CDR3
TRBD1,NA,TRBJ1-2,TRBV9,TGTGCCAGCAGCGTAGCGTCAGGGGGCCAATATGGCTACACCTTC,CASSVASGGQYGYTF
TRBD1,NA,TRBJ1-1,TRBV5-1,TGCGCCAGCAGCCAACAGGGGGTATTCTATGAAGCTTTCTTT,CASSQQGVFYEAFF
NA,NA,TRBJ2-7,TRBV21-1,TGTGCCAGCAGCAAGGGCGGAGGGAAAAACGAGCAGTACTTC,CASSKGGGKNEQYF
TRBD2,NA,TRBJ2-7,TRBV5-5,TGTGCCAGCAGCCTGAGGACTAGCGGGGCCTCCTACGAGCAGTACTTC,CASSLRTSGASYEQYF
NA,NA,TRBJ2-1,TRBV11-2,TGTGCCAGCAGCTTCGAACTAGTCCCCTACAATGAGCAGTTCTTC,CASSFELVPYNEQFF
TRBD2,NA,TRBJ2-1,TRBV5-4,TGTGCCAGCAGCTTATCCCCGGGACTAGCGGGAAGGGAGCAGTTCTTC,CASSLSPGLAGREQFF
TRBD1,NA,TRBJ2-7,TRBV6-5,TGTGCCAGCAAATCGGGACAGGGGGAGCAGTACTTC,CASKSGQGEQYF
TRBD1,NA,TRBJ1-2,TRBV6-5,TGTGCCAGCAGTTCGGGACAGGGGAATGGCTACACCTTC,CASSSGQGNGYTF
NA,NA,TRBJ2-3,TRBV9,TGTGCCAGCAGCGTAGACCCAGCGGGTTTCACAGATACGCAGTATTTT,CASSVDPAGFTDTQYF
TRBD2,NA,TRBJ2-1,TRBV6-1,TGTGCCAGCACCCGGGGGGGGGACTCTGAGCAGTTCTTC,CASTRGGDSEQFF
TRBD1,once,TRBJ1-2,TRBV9,TGTGCCAGCAGCGTAGATGACAGGGGAGACTATGGCTACACCTTC,CASSVDDRGDYGYTF
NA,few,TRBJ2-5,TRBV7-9,TGTGCCAGCAGCTTAGGCGGGAAAGAGACCCAGTACTTC,CASSLGGKETQYF
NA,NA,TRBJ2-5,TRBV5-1,TGCGCCAGCAGCCTACTACCGAACCAAAAAGAGACCCAGTACTTC,CASSLLPNQKETQYF
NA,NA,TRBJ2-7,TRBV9,TGTGCCAGCAGCTCAGCCTACGAGCAGTACTTC,CASSSAYEQYF
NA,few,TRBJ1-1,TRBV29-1,TGCAGCGTTGAGGAACAGGAGAACACTGAAGCTTTCTTT,CSVEEQENTEAFF
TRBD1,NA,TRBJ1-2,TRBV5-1,TGCGCCAGCAGCGCAGACAGGGCCTTGGGGGGCTACACCTTC,CASSADRALGGYTF
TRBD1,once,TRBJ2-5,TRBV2,TGTGCCAGCAAGTGGGACAGGGGCCAGGAGACCCAGTACTTC,CASKWDRGQETQYF
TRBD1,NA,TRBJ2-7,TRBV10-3,TGTGCCATCAGGCCCGGGACAGGGGTACACGAGCAGTACTTC,CAIRPGTGVHEQYF
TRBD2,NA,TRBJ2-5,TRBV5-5,TGTGCCAGCAGCTTTAATCTCAAGCGGGAGGGTTCGTACCAAGAGACCCAGTACTTC,CASSFNLKREGSYQETQYF
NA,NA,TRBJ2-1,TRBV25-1,TGTGCCAGCAGTAACCGGGACTCTCCCTACAATGAGCAGTTCTTC,CASSNRDSPYNEQFF
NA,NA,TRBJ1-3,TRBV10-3,TGTGCCATCCAGGCGTCCTCTGGAAACACCATATATTTT,CAIQASSGNTIYF
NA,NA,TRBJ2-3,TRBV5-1,TGCGCCAGCAGCTCCCGGGACTCAGATACGCAGTATTTT,CASSSRDSDTQYF
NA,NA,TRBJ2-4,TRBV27,TGTGAGCACGGAGCAGGGCGGACAATAGCCAAAAACATTCAGTACTTC,CEHGAGRTIAKNIQYF
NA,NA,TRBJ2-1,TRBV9,TGTGCCAGCAGCGGTACACCAAATTACAATGAGCAGTTCTTC,CASSGTPNYNEQFF
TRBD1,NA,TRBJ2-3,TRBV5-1,TGCGCCAGCAGCTTGGCTGGGACAGGGGAGGATACGCAGTATTTT,CASSLAGTGEDTQYF
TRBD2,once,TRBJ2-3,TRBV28,TGTGCCAGCAGTCAGACTAGCGGGAGGTATTTT,CASSQTSGRYF
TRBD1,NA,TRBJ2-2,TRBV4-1,TGCGCCAGCAGCCCTACAGGGGGCTTAAACACCGGGGAGCTGTTTTTT,CASSPTGGLNTGELFF
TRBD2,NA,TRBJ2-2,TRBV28,TGTGCCAGCAGTTTTTGGGCGGGAGGGCCTGGGGAGCTGTTTTTT,CASSFWAGGPGELFF